Below are 21 T cell receptor beta chains sequenced from a single sample in a study of blood T cells in healthy people across ages. With a J-beta primer mix and a sample-barcoded 5' primer, a second PCR ran roughly 7 to 11 cycles. MiXCR, applied by TCRdb to the 5' RACE reads, yields one record per CDR3 protein. The table shows 800,000 or so distinct CDR3 sequences, with about 42% occurring only once. Sequenced input: blood. These receptors were obtained from a man aged 80 or over in good health.

The V and J genes are TRBV15 and TRBJ2-7; 8 bases are shared with TRBD1. This CDR3 region has 14 residues. Germline V gene lookup returns CDR1 LNHNV and CDR2 YYDKDF (reference sequence). V lost 5 bases to trimming and J lost 1 base; unmatched junction nucleotides: 4. The CDR3 loop is CATSSRTGSYEQYF. The CDR3 DNA reads as TGTGCCACCAGCTCCCGGACAGGGTCCTACGAGCAGTACTTC.

The gene calls are TRBV20-1 and TRBJ2-7, with 10 bases fitting TRBD2. Germline V gene lookup returns CDR1 DFQATT and CDR2 SNEGSKA (reference sequence). This CDR3 spans 16 amino acids. The ends lost 1 base at V and 7 bases at J; junction bases unmatched: 13. For the CDR3, the DNA is TGCAGTGCTAGAGCTCCGCCGGGACTAGCGAGCAATGAGCAGTACTTC. Translating gives CSARAPPGLASNEQYF.

This clonotype came up once. The genes are TRBV12-3 or TRBV12-4 and TRBJ2-5; D may be TRBD1 or TRBD2 (5 bases each). Trimming stripped 4 bases from V and 1 base from J, with 16 bases between. CDR3 size: 16 residues. CDR3 sequence: CASSSSPGAPQETQYF. CDR3 nucleotides: TGTGCCAGCAGTTCGTCTCCCGGGGCCCCCCAAGAGACCCAGTACTTC.

Points on this clonotype: A read error may produce the germline difference seen at one junction end. The chain combines TRBV5-1 with TRBJ2-1; D gene unclear. Germline V gene sequence: CDR1 SGHRS, CDR2 YFSETQ. The CDR3 loop spans 14 amino acids. The CDR3 is CASSPARNYNEQFF. The DNA of the CDR3 is TGCGCCAGCAGCCCGGCGAGGAACTACAATGAGCAGTTCTTT. The whole variable domain, filled in from reference TRBV5-1 and TRBJ2-1, reads KAGVTQTPRYLIKTRGQQVTLSCSPISGHRSVSWYQQTPGQGLQFLFEYFSETQRNKGNFPGRFSGRQFSNSRSEMNVSTLELGDSALYLCASSPARNYNEQFFGPGTRLTVL.

As concerns this clonotype: A junction end diverges from the germline sequence, so it may reflect a read error. This rearrangement joins TRBV20-1 to TRBJ2-7; the match to TRBD1 covers 8 bases. Germline V gene lookup returns CDR1 DFQATT and CDR2 SNEGSKA (reference sequence). The CDR3 is 13 amino acids. CDR3 nucleotides: TGCAGTCCTAGTGTGGACAGGGTTGGCGAGCAGTACTTC. Protein: CSPSVDRVGEQYF.

A word on this clonotype: This may arise from a read error, as a much more abundant clone is one base away. The chain uses TRBV5-1 and TRBJ2-5; no clear D gene. The CDR3 has 12 amino acids. Trimming removed 4 bases from V and 4 bases from J, with 8 bases in between. CDR1 and CDR2 from the germline V gene are SGHRS and YFSETQ. CDR3 amino acids: CASSSVVETQYF. CDR3 DNA sequence: TGCGCCAGCAGCAGTGTTGTAGAGACCCAGTACTTC.

This clonotype was counted between two and nine times. V usage is TRBV20-1 and J usage is TRBJ2-3; 15 bases line up with TRBD2. In germline, CDR1 is DFQATT, CDR2 SNEGSKA (reference sequence). Trimming took 2 bases from V and 0 from J; bases not matched to a gene: 6. This CDR3 comprises 18 residues. The CDR3 DNA reads TGCAGTGCTAGACGCGGGACTAGCGGGAGGATGAGCACAGATACGCAGTATTTT. It translates to CSARRGTSGRMSTDTQYF.

This clonotype was observed a few times. The chain links TRBV3-1 to TRBJ2-1; D might be TRBD1 or TRBD2, each matching 6 bases. CDR1 and CDR2 (germline): LGHDT, YNNKEL (reference sequence). This CDR3 spans 17 amino acids. V lost 1 base and J 0 bases, leaving 13 bases between the germline ends. The CDR3 sequence: CASSQGSGAFSYNEQFF. In nucleotides, the CDR3 is TGTGCCAGCAGCCAAGGATCGGGGGCTTTCTCCTACAATGAGCAGTTCTTC.

About this clonotype itself: Its ends do not fully match the called genes, so a read error is possible. The rearrangement uses TRBV12-3 or TRBV12-4 and TRBJ2-6; TRBD1 matches at 10 bases. The CDR3 runs 17 residues. CDR3 amino acids: CANSRGTGATGANVLTF. Written as DNA, the CDR3 is TGTGCCAACAGCCGGGGGACAGGGGCAACTGGGGCCAACGTTCTGACTTTC.

The rearrangement uses TRBV6-2 or TRBV6-3 and TRBJ2-7; TRBD2 aligns across 7 bases. The CDR3 has 14 amino acids. The germline gives CDR1 MNHEY, CDR2 SVGEGT. Germline trimming cut 2 bases from V and 2 bases from J; bases unmatched to any gene: 3. In DNA form, the CDR3 reads TGTGCCAGCAGTTACCCAGGGAGGGCCTACGAGCAGTACTTC. Amino acid sequence: CASSYPGRAYEQYF.

The chain combines TRBV7-9 with TRBJ2-1; maybe TRBD2 (6 bases). The CDR3 consists of 17 residues. From germline, CDR1 is SEHNR and CDR2 FQNEAQ (reference sequence). V lost 5 bases, J lost 0 bases, and 17 bases lay in between. The CDR3 spells CASSPRRGRSSYNEQFF. The CDR3 coding sequence is TGTGCCAGCAGCCCCCGGAGGGGCAGGAGCTCCTACAATGAGCAGTTCTTC.

As for this clonotype: A read error is possible here, since a much larger clone lies one base away. The chain uses TRBV10-3 and TRBJ2-1; D unresolved. The CDR3 sequence is 13 residues long. Germline V gene sequence: CDR1 ENHRY, CDR2 SYGVKD. V dropped 0 bases and J dropped 12 bases, with 12 bases sitting between them. CDR3 nucleotide sequence: TGTGCCATCAGTGAGTCAGGGTGGTATGGGCAGTTCTTC. Protein sequence: CAISESGWYGQFF.

The chain joins TRBV7-9 to TRBJ1-1, with TRBD1 as a possible D gene (5 bases). The CDR3 runs to 13 residues. Trimming left V 5 bases short and J 5 bases short, with 12 bases between. Germline loops: CDR1 SEHNR, CDR2 FQNEAQ (reference sequence). CDR3 in amino acids: CASSLTTATEAFF. In DNA, the CDR3 is TGTGCCAGCAGCCTGACGACAGCAACTGAAGCTTTCTTT. The full variable domain, in which reference TRBV7-9 and TRBJ1-1 provide the parts outside the CDR3, is DTGVSQNPRHKITKRGQNVTFRCDPISEHNRLYWYRQTLGQGPEFLTYFQNEAQLEKSRLLSDRFSAERPKGSFSTLEIQRTEQGDSAMYLCASSLTTATEAFFGQGTRLTVV.

Comment on this clonotype: A much larger clone lies one base from this, so it may be a read error. V and J are TRBV5-1 and TRBJ1-6, with a possible D match to TRBD1 (5 bases). The CDR3 has 15 amino acids. The germline CDR1 and CDR2 sequences are SGHRS and YFSETQ. CDR3 amino acids: CASNLGVGGGSPLHF. As DNA, the CDR3 is TGCGCCAGCAACTTGGGGGTAGGCGGGGGATCACCCCTCCACTTT.

This clonotype has ten or more counts. This chain joins TRBV20-1 and TRBJ2-1, with 9 bases lining up with TRBD2. Per the germline V gene, CDR1 is DFQATT and CDR2 is SNEGSKA (reference sequence). V shed 1 base and J 7 bases; nucleotides not matched to a gene: 2. The CDR3 has 13 residues. This CDR3 reads CSARGSGSNEQFF. CDR3 DNA: TGCAGTGCTAGAGGTAGCGGGAGTAATGAGCAGTTCTTC.

This clonotype occurred a few times. V is TRBV11-2 and J is TRBJ1-1, with 10 bases aligning to TRBD1. Looked up from germline, CDR1 is SGHAT and CDR2 is FQNNGV. With 5 bases clipped from V and 4 bases from J, the junction kept 1 base outside the gene matches. The CDR3 loop spans 13 amino acids. DNA for the CDR3: TGTGCCAGCAGCGGGGACAGGGGCACTGAAGCTTTCTTT. Residues: CASSGDRGTEAFF.

This chain joins TRBV20-1 and TRBJ2-5; a weak D match, TRBD1 (6 bases). Trimming stripped 6 bases from V and 11 bases from J, with 22 bases between. This CDR3 contains 13 residues. Per germline, CDR1 DFQATT and CDR2 SNEGSKA (reference sequence). The CDR3 coding sequence is TGCAGTGCCACTTTTGGACAGCAGTTTGAGCAGTACTTC. It yields the protein CSATFGQQFEQYF.

In its sample, this clonotype was seen a few times. CDR3 in amino acids: CASYRERSGELFF. CDR3 nucleotide sequence: TGTGCCAGCTACCGGGAAAGGTCCGGGGAGCTGTTTTTT. The chain recombines TRBV12-3 or TRBV12-4 with TRBJ2-2; possible D gene TRBD2, 5 bases. This CDR3 is 13 amino acids long. Trimming left V 8 bases short and J 6 bases short, with 13 bases between.

This clonotype occurred a few times. The chain is built from TRBV28 and TRBJ2-7; TRBD2 aligns across 8 bases. The CDR3 extends over 16 amino acids. The junction had 12 bases not matched to a gene; V was cut back by 7 bases and J by 1 base. Germline CDR1 reads MDHEN; CDR2 reads SYDVKM. The CDR3 DNA reads TGTGCCAGCAAAGGGGCGAGCGGGGGCCGATCCTACGAGCAGTACTTC. Its translation: CASKGASGGRSYEQYF.

V is TRBV7-2 and J is TRBJ2-1, with 7 nucleotides matching TRBD2. The CDR3 is 16 amino acids. The V segment lost 0 bases and the J segment 4 bases; nucleotides outside the gene matches: 6. Germline loops: CDR1 SGHTA, CDR2 FQGNSA. The CDR3 sequence: CASSLATGLGYNEQFF. CDR3 sequence (DNA): TGTGCCAGCAGCTTAGCGACCGGACTAGGATACAATGAGCAGTTCTTC.

The chain recombines TRBV29-1 with TRBJ2-5; TRBD2 is a possible D gene (5 bases). In germline, CDR1 is SQVTM, CDR2 ANQGSEA. CDR3 size: 13 residues. Trimming removed 0 bases from V and 11 bases from J, with 16 bases in between. The CDR3 spells CSVEDLDCYVQYF. The CDR3 coding sequence is TGCAGCGTTGAAGATTTGGACTGCTACGTGCAGTACTTC. The full variable domain, with the rest looked up from reference TRBV29-1 and TRBJ2-5, is SAVISQKPSRDICQRGTSLTIQCQVDSQVTMMFWYRQQPGQSLTLIATANQGSEATYESGFVIDKFPISRPNLTFSTLTVSNMSPEDSSIYLCSVEDLDCYVQYFGPGTRLLVL.